The present T cell receptor beta chain was sequenced within a study of blood T cell repertoires in COVID-19. For the study at large: Acute and convalescent COVID-19 specimens originated in the United States, Italy and Spain.

Germline trimming cut 0 bases from V and 4 bases from J; bases unmatched to any gene: 8. This CDR3 region has 18 residues. Germline loops: CDR1 LGHNA, CDR2 YNFKEQ. Per the authors' pipeline: It was from reference gene primer amplification that nucleated cell counts were estimated. Generated by immunoSEQ multiplex PCR, the TCRdb table keeps only in-frame clones and is missing some. V, J and clone size were drawn from that table, and D and trimming were deduced from the DNA. The sample has approximately 210,000 clones, 80% to 85% seen once; the top ten hold around 5%. Sample: peripheral blood. This sequence joins TRBV4-2 and TRBJ2-3; 12 nucleotides match TRBD2. The receptor was isolated from a human donor in a cohort sampled during active COVID-19. The CDR3 loop reads CASSQEPSTSGRSDTQYF. CDR3 nucleotide sequence: TGTGCCAGCAGCCAAGAGCCCTCGACTAGCGGGAGATCAGATACGCAGTATTTT.